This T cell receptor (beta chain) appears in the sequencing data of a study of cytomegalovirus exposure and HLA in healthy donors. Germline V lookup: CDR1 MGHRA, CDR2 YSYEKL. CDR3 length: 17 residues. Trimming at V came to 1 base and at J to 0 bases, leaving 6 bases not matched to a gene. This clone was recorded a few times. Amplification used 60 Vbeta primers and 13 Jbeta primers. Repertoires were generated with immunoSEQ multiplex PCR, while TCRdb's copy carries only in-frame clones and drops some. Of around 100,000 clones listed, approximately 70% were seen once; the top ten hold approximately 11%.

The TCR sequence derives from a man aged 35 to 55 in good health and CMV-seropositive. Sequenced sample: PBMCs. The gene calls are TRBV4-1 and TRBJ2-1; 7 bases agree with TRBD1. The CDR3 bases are TGCGCCAGCAGCCAAGCGGACAGGAGAAGCTCCTACAATGAGCAGTTCTTC. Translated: CASSQADRRSSYNEQFF.